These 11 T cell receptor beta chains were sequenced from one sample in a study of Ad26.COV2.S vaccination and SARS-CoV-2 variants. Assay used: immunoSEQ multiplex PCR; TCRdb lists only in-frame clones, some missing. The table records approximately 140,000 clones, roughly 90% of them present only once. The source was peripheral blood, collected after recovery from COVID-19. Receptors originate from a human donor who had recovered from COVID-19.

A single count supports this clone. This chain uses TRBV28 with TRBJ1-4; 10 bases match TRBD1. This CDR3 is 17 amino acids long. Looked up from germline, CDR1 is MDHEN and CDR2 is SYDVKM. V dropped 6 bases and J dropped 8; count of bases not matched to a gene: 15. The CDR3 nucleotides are TGTGCCAGCAGATCCGGGACAGGGGTCACAGCGTGGGAAAAACTGTTTTTT. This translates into CASRSGTGVTAWEKLFF.

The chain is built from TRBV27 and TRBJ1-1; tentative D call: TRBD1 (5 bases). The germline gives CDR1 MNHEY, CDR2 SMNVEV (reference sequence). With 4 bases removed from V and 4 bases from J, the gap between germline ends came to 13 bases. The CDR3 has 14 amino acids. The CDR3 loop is CASSYQGGSTEAFF. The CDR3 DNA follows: TGTGCCAGCAGTTACCAGGGAGGGAGCACTGAAGCTTTCTTT.

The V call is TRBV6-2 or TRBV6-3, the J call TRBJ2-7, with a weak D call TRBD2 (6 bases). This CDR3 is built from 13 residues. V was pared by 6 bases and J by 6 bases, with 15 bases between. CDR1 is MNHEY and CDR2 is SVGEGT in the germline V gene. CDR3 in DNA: TGTGCCAGCAGCTCGACTAGGCGGTCCGAGCAGTACTTC. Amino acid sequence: CASSSTRRSEQYF.

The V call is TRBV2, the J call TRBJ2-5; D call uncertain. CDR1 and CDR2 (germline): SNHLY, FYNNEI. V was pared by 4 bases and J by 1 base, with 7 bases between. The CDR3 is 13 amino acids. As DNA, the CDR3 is TGTGCCAGCAGTGGACAATTCCAAGAGACCCAGTACTTC. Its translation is CASSGQFQETQYF. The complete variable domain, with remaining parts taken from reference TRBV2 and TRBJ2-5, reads EPEVTQTPSHQVTQMGQEVILRCVPISNHLYFYWYRQILGQKVEFLVSFYNNEISEKSEIFDDQFSVERPDGSNFTLKIRSTKLEDSAMYFCASSGQFQETQYFGPGTRLLVL.

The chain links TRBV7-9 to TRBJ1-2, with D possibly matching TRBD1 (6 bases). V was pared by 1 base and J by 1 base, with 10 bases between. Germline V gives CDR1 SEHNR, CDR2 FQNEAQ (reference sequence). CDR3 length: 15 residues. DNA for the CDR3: TGTGCCAGCAGCTTAGGGTCAGGGGATAACTATGGCTACACCTTC. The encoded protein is CASSLGSGDNYGYTF.

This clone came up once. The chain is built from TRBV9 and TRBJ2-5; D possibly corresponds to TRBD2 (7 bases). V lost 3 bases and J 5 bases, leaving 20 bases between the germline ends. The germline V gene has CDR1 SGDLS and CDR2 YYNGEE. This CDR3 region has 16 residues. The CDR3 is CASSDYAAGAGETQYF. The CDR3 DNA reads TGTGCCAGCAGCGACTACGCCGCGGGGGCTGGGGAGACCCAGTACTTC.

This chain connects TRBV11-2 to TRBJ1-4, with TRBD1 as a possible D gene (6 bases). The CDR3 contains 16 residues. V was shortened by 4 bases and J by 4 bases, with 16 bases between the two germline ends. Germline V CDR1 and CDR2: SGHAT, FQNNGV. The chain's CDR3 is CASSSRYGGDNEKLFF. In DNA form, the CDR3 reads TGTGCCAGCAGCTCACGGTACGGGGGCGATAATGAAAAACTGTTTTTT.

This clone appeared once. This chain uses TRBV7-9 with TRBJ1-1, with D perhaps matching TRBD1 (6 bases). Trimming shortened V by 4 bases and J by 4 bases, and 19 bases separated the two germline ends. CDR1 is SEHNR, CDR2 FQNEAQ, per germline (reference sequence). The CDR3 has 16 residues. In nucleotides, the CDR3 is TGTGCCAGCAGCTCCGAGAATACAGGGTCGGCCACTGAAGCTTTCTTT. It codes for CASSSENTGSATEAFF. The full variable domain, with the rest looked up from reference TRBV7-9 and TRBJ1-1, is DTGVSQNPRHKITKRGQNVTFRCDPISEHNRLYWYRQTLGQGPEFLTYFQNEAQLEKSRLLSDRFSAERPKGSFSTLEIQRTEQGDSAMYLCASSSENTGSATEAFFGQGTRLTVV.

CDR3 DNA sequence: TGCGCCAGCAGCTTGGGAAGCCAGGCCCCTCTATATGGCTACACCTTC. The encoded protein is CASSLGSQAPLYGYTF. The genes are TRBV5-1 and TRBJ1-2; no reliable D call. The CDR3 runs 16 residues. Trimming took 0 bases from V and 5 from J, leaving 17 bases between them. CDR1 SGHRS and CDR2 YFSETQ come from the germline V gene. The whole variable domain, remainder taken from reference TRBV5-1 and TRBJ1-2, is KAGVTQTPRYLIKTRGQQVTLSCSPISGHRSVSWYQQTPGQGLQFLFEYFSETQRNKGNFPGRFSGRQFSNSRSEMNVSTLELGDSALYLCASSLGSQAPLYGYTFGSGTRLTVV.

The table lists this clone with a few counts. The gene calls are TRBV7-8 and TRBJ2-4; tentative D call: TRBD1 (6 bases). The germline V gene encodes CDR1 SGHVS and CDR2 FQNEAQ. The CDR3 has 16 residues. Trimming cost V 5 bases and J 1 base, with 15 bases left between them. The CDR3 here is CASSTTGVDAKNIQYF. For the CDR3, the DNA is TGTGCCAGCAGCACGACAGGAGTGGATGCCAAAAACATTCAGTACTTC.

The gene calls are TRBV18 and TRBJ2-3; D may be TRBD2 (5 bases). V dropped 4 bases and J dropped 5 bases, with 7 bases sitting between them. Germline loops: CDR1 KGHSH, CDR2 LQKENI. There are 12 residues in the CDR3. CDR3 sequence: CASSHGRDTQYF. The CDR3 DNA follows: TGTGCCAGCTCACATGGGAGAGATACGCAGTATTTT.